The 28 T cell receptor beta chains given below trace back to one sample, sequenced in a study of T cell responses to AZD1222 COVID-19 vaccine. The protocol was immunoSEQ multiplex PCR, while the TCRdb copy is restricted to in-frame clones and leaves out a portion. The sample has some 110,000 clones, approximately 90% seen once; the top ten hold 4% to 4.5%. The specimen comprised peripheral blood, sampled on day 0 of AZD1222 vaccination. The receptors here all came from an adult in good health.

The CDR3 DNA sequence: TGTGCCAGCAGTGAAGCGCTTGGGACAGGAGGGAAAGAGACCCAGTACTTC. As protein: CASSEALGTGGKETQYF. This chain uses TRBV2 with TRBJ2-5; 8 bases line up with TRBD1. V shed 0 bases, J shed 3 bases, and the junction held 9 bases outside the gene matches. The CDR3 consists of 17 residues. Germline lookup yields CDR1 SNHLY and CDR2 FYNNEI.

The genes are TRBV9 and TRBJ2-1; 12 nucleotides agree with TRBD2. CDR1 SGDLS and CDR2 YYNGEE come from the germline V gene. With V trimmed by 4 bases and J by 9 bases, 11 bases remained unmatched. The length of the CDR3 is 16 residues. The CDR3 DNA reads TGTGCCAGCAGCCCGAAGACTAGCGGGAGAAAGGTTGAGCAGTTCTTC. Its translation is CASSPKTSGRKVEQFF.

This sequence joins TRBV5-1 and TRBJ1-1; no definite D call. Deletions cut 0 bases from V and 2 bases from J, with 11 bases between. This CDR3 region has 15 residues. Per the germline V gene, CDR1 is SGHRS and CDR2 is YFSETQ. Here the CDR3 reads CASSLGAQFNTEAFF. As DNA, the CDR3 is TGCGCCAGCAGCTTGGGGGCCCAATTTAACACTGAAGCTTTCTTT.

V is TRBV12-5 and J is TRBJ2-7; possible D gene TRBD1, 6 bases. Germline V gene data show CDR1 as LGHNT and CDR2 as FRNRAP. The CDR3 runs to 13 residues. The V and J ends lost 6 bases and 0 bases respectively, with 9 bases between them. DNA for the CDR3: TGTGCTAGTGGGCCGACAGGCTCCTACGAGCAGTACTTC. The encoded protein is CASGPTGSYEQYF.

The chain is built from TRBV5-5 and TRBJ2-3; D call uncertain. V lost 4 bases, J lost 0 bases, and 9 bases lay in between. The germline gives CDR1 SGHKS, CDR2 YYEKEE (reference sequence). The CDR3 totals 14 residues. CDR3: CASSKTPSTDTQYF. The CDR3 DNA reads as TGTGCCAGCAGCAAGACACCTAGCACAGATACGCAGTATTTT.

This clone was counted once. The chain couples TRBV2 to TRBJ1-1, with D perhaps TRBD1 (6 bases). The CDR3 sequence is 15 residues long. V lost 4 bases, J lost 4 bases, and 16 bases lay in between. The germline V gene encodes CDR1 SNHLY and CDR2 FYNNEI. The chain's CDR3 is CASSATGLHLTEAFF. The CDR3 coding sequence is TGTGCCAGCAGTGCTACAGGGCTCCACCTCACTGAAGCTTTCTTT.

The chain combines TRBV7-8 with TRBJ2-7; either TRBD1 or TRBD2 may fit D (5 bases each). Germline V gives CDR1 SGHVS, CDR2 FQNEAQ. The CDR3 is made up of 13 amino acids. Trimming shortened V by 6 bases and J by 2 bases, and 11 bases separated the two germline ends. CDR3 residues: CASSFWGTYEQYF. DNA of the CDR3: TGTGCCAGCAGTTTTTGGGGGACCTACGAGCAGTACTTC.

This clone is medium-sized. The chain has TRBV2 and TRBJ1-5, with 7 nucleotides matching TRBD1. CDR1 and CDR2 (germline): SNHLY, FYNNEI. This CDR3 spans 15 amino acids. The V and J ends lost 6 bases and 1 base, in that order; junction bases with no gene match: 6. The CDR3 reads CASSRDRVSNQPQHF. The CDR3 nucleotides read TGTGCCAGCAGCCGAGACAGGGTAAGCAATCAGCCCCAGCATTTT.

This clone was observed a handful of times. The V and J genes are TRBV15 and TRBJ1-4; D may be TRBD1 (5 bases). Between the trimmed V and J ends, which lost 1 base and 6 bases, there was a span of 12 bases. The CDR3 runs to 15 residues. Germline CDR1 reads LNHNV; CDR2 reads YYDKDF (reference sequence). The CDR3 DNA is TGTGCCACCAGCAGAGGGCGGACACAGGATGAAAAACTGTTTTTT. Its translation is CATSRGRTQDEKLFF.

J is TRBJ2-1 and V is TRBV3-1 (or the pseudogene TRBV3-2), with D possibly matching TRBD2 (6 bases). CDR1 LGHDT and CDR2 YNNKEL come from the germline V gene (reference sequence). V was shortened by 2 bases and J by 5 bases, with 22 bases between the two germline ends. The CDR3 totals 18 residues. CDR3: CASSQFRCGGLPNNEQFF. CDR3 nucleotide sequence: TGTGCCAGCAGCCAATTTCGGTGTGGAGGGCTTCCCAACAATGAGCAGTTCTTC.

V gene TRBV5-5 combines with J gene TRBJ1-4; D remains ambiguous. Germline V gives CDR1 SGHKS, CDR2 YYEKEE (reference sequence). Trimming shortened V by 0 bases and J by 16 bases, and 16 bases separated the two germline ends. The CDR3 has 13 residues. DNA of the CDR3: TGTGCCAGCAGCTTGGAGACAATGGGGAATCCGTTTTTT. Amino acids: CASSLETMGNPFF.

DNA for the CDR3: TGCGCCAGCAGCTTGGGCCCCCAAAAAGCCACTGAAGCTTTCTTT. Its protein is CASSLGPQKATEAFF. The chain couples TRBV5-1 to TRBJ1-1; D remains unclear. CDR1 is SGHRS and CDR2 is YFSETQ in the germline V gene. This CDR3 has 15 residues. Trimming took off 0 bases at V and 4 bases at J, with 13 bases between the two ends.

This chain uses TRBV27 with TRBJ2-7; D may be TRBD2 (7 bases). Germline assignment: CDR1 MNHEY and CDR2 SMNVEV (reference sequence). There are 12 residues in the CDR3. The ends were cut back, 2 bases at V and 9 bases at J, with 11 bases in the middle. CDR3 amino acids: CASSLKGGLQYF. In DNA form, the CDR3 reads TGTGCCAGCAGTTTAAAGGGGGGGTTGCAGTACTTC.

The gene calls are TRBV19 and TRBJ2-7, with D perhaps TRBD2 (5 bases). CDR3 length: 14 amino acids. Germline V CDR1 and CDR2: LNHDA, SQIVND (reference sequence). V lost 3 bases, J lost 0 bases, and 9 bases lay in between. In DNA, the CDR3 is TGTGCCAGTAGTATCGGACTCCACTCCTACGAGCAGTACTTC. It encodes CASSIGLHSYEQYF.

CDR3 sequence: CASRYQGSGANVLTF. For the CDR3, the DNA is TGTGCCAGCAGGTACCAGGGCTCTGGGGCCAACGTCCTGACTTTC. The rearrangement joins TRBV6-5 to TRBJ2-6; D is perhaps TRBD1 (5 bases). The V end lost 6 bases, the J end lost 0 bases, and 9 bases lay between the germline ends. This CDR3 has 15 residues. CDR1 and CDR2 from the germline V gene are MNHEY and SVGAGI.

In nucleotides, the CDR3 is TGTGCCAGCAGTTTAAACTTCGCTGAAGCTTTCTTT. This codes for CASSLNFAEAFF. The gene calls are TRBV28 and TRBJ1-1; D unresolved. From germline, CDR1 is MDHEN and CDR2 SYDVKM. Between the trimmed V and J ends, which lost 2 bases and 6 bases, there was a span of 7 bases. CDR3 length: 12 residues.

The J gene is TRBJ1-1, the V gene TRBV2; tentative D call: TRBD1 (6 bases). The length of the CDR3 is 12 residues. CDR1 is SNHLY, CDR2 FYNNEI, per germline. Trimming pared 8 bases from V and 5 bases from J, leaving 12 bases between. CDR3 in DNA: TGTGCCAGCCTGTCAGGGGTAACTGAAGCTTTCTTT. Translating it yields CASLSGVTEAFF.

For the CDR3, the DNA is TGTGCCAGCAAGTTTAGTCGGGGAGGGTTGTCTGGGGCCAACGTCCTGACTTTC. Protein sequence: CASKFSRGGLSGANVLTF. The chain couples TRBV2 to TRBJ2-6, with 7 bases lining up with TRBD2. V trimming: 7 bases; J trimming: 1 base; junction bases outside the gene matches: 13. The germline gives CDR1 SNHLY, CDR2 FYNNEI. CDR3 length equals 18 residues.

CDR3 in DNA: TGCGCCAGCAGCCCGGGACAGGGAGGTTCACCCCTCCACTTT. It translates to CASSPGQGGSPLHF. This rearrangement joins TRBV5-1 to TRBJ1-6; TRBD1 matches at 9 bases. V shed 4 bases and J 9 bases; nucleotides not matched to a gene: 5. The CDR3 has 14 amino acids. Germline V gives CDR1 SGHRS, CDR2 YFSETQ.

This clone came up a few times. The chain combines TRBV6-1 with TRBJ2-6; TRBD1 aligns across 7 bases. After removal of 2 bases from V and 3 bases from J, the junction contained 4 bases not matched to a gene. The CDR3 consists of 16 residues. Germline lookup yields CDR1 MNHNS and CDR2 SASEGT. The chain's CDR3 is CASSEKGGSGANVLTF. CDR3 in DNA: TGTGCCAGCAGTGAAAAAGGGGGCAGTGGGGCCAACGTCCTGACTTTC.

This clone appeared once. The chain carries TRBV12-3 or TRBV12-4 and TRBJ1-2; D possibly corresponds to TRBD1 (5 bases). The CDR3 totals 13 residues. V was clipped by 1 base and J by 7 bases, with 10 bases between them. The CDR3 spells CASSLGGTAGYTF. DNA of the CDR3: TGTGCCAGCAGTTTAGGTGGGACGGCTGGCTACACCTTC.

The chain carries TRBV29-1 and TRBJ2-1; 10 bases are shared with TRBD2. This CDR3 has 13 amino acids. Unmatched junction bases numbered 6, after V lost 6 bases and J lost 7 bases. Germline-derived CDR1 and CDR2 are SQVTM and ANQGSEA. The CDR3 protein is CSVAGLAQNEQFF. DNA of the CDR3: TGCAGCGTGGCGGGACTAGCGCAAAATGAGCAGTTCTTC.

The CDR3 coding sequence is TGTGCCAGCAGTTATATCGGGACTAGCGGGGGTCAGACCCAGTACTTC. This codes for CASSYIGTSGGQTQYF. The chain carries TRBV6-5 and TRBJ2-5; 14 bases fit TRBD2. This CDR3 comprises 16 residues. V shed 3 bases and J 6 bases; nucleotides not matched to a gene: 6. Germline V CDR1 and CDR2: MNHEY, SVGAGI.

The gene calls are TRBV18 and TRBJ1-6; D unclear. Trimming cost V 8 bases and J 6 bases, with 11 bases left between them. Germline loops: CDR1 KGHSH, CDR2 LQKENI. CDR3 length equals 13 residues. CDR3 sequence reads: CASAPAANSPLHF. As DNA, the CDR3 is TGTGCCAGCGCCCCGGCAGCTAATTCACCCCTCCACTTT.

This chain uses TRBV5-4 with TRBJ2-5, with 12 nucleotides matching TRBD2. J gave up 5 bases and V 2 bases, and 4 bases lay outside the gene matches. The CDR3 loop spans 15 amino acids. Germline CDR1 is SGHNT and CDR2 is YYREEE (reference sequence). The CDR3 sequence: CASSFETSGSETQYF. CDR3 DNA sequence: TGTGCCAGCAGCTTCGAGACTAGCGGGAGTGAGACCCAGTACTTC.

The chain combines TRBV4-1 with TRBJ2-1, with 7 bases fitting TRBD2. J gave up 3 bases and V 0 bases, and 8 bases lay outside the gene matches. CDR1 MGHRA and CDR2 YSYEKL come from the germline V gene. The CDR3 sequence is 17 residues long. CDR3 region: CASSQDWASGFYNEQFF. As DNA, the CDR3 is TGCGCCAGCAGCCAAGATTGGGCTAGCGGATTCTACAATGAGCAGTTCTTC.

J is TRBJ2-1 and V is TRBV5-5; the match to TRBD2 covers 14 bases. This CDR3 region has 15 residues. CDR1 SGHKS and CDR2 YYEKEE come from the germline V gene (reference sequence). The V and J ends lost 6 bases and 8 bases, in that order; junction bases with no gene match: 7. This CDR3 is CASTRLAGGLDEQFF. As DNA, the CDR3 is TGTGCCAGCACCCGACTAGCGGGGGGGCTGGATGAGCAGTTCTTC.

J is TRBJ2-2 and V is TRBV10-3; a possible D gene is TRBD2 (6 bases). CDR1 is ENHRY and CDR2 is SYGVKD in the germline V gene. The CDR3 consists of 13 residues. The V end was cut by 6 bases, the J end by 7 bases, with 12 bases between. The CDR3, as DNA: TGTGCCATCAGGGGGGGAGTCATCGGGGAGCTGTTTTTT. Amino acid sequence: CAIRGGVIGELFF.